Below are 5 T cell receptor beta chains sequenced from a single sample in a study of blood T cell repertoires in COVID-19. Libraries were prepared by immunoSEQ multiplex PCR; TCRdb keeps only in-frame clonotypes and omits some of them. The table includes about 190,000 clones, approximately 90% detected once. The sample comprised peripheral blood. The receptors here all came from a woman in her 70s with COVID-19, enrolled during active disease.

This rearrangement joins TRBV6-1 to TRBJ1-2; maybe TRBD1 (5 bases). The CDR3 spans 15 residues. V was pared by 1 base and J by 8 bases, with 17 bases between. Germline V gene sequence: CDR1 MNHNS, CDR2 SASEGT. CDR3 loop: CASSEVWQWGRGYTF. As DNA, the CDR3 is TGTGCCAGCAGTGAAGTATGGCAGTGGGGCAGGGGCTACACCTTC.

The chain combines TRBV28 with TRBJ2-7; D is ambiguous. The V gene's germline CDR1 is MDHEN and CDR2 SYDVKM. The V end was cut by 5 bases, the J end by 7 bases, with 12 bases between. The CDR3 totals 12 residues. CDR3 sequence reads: CASSVSTEEQYF. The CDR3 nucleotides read TGTGCCAGCAGTGTCTCTACTGAGGAGCAGTACTTC.

CDR3 bases: TGTGCCACCAGTGCGGTAGAGAATGAGCAGTTCTTC. Translating it yields CATSAVENEQFF. The chain uses TRBV24-1 and TRBJ2-1, with D unresolved. In germline, CDR1 is KGHDR, CDR2 SFDVKD. V was pared by 5 bases and J by 7 bases, with 8 bases between. The CDR3 length is 12 residues.

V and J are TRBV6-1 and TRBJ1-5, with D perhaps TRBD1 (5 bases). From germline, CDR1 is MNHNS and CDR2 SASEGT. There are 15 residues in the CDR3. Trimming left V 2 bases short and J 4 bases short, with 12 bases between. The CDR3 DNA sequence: TGTGCCAGCAGTGAACGGCAGGGTTCGAATCAGCCCCAGCATTTT. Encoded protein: CASSERQGSNQPQHF.

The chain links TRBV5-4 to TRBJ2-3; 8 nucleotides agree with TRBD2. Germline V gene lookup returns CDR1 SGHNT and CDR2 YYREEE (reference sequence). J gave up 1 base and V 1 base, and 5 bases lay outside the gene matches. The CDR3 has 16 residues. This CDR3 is CASSLRTSGRTDTQYF. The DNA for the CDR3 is TGTGCCAGCAGCTTGCGAACTAGCGGACGCACAGATACGCAGTATTTT. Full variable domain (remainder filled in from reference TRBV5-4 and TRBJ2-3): ETGVTQSPTHLIKTRGQQVTLRCSSQSGHNTVSWYQQALGQGPQFIFQYYREEENGRGNFPPRFSGLQFPNYSSELNVNALELDDSALYLCASSLRTSGRTDTQYFGPGTRLTVL.